This TCR beta chain was obtained from a study of Graves' ophthalmopathy and Graves' hyperthyroidism. Study-level results: In blood appeared most of the expanded thyroid clonotypes whose frequency exceeded 0.001.

Other autoimmune disease, uncontrolled infection, pregnancy and lactation led to exclusion. Clinical symptoms, serum thyroxine, TRAb, thyroid ultrasound and orbital computed tomography formed the basis of diagnosis. TCR beta CDR3 regions were amplified from RNA transcripts. A first-round RT-PCR used HTBI primers, followed by a second-round multiplex PCR. A single record per CDR3 protein comes from TCRdb applying MiXCR to the multiplex PCR reads. The repertoire holds about 550,000 distinct CDR3 sequences, with about two fifths as singletons. In germline, CDR1 is LNHDA, CDR2 SQIVND (reference sequence). The CDR3 runs 14 residues. With V trimmed by 4 bases and J by 5 bases, 2 bases remained unmatched. A word on this clonotype: What it recognizes is unknown.

The sequenced sample was peripheral blood or thyroid tissue (not recorded which). The chain couples TRBV19 to TRBJ1-6; 7 bases align to TRBD1. This sequence originates from an adult man with Graves' hyperthyroidism. Here the CDR3 reads CASSTGQNNSPLHF. DNA of the CDR3: TGTGCCAGTAGTACGGGACAGAATAATTCACCCCTCCACTTT. Drawing the rest from reference TRBV19 and TRBJ1-6, the complete variable domain is DGGITQSPKYLFRKEGQNVTLSCEQNLNHDAMYWYRQDPGQGLRLIYYSQIVNDFQKGDIAEGYSVSREKKESFPLTVTSAQKNPTAFYLCASSTGQNNSPLHFGNGTRLTVT.